The subject of this entry is one T cell receptor beta chain. These data belong to a study of blood T cell repertoires in COVID-19. Study-level background: Samples came from the United States, Italy and Spain, spanning acute and convalescent COVID-19. T cells, B-cell-depleted T cells, or PBMCs supplied cDNA or gDNA.

Sequenced by immunoSEQ multiplex PCR; TCRdb stores in-frame clones only, minus some. Among fewer than 90,000 clones listed, roughly nine tenths were seen once. The source of this sequence is a male donor with acute or convalescent COVID-19. What was sequenced was peripheral blood.

CDR3 region: CASSRGTAMETQYF. In nucleotides, the CDR3 is TGTGCCAGCAGCCGTGGGACAGCCATGGAGACCCAGTACTTC. The chain has TRBV9 and TRBJ2-5, with 7 bases fitting TRBD1. CDR1 and CDR2 (germline): SGDLS, YYNGEE. Trimming took 4 bases from V and 5 from J; bases not matched to a gene: 8. This CDR3 region has 14 residues.